The rows below give T cell receptor beta chains drawn from one sample of a study of blood T cell repertoires in COVID-19. Sequencing used immunoSEQ multiplex PCR; TCRdb keeps in-frame clones, though not all of them. The sample carries 75,000 to 90,000 clones, roughly 80% recorded once. The sample consisted of peripheral blood. Source of these receptors: a man between 60 and 70 years old with COVID-19, enrolled during active disease. The CDR3 runs from the conserved cysteine through the conserved F or W. Fields, in order: V gene, J gene, clone size, D gene, CDR3 DNA, CDR3 protein. D genes are given only for firm matches. Clone size is stated in some rows and not others, as once, few, many or a class when expanded.

TRBV18	TRBJ2-1	.	.	TGTGCCAGCTCCCCGTCGCAGGGGACATACAATGAGCAGTTCTTC	CASSPSQGTYNEQFF
TRBV3-1/TRBV3-2	TRBJ1-1	.	.	TGTGCCAGCAGCCAAGATCCGGGGGGGACTGAAGCTTTCTTT	CASSQDPGGTEAFF
TRBV19	TRBJ2-2	.	.	TGTGCCAGTAGTATAGCACCCGGGGCCGGGGAGCTGTTTTTT	CASSIAPGAGELFF
TRBV25-1	TRBJ1-6	.	.	TGTGCCAGCAGTGAATACGGACAGAATAATTCACCCCTCCACTTT	CASSEYGQNNSPLHF
TRBV2	TRBJ2-3	few	TRBD2	TGTGCCAGCAGATACGGGGGGGATACGCAGTATTTT	CASRYGGDTQYF
TRBV5-1	TRBJ2-4	.	.	TGCGCCAGCAGCCCCGGAACCGGGGACATTCAGTACTTC	CASSPGTGDIQYF
TRBV4-1	TRBJ2-7	.	.	TGCGCCAGCAGCCGAGACAGGTTAGGCTACGAGCAGTACTTC	CASSRDRLGYEQYF
TRBV6-5	TRBJ1-5	.	TRBD1	TGTGCCAGCAGCCTGGACAGGGGAGGTGGTCAGCCCCAGCATTTT	CASSLDRGGGQPQHF
TRBV2	TRBJ2-7	.	TRBD1	TGTGCCAGCAGTGAAGTGGGACAGGGTACGGAGCAGTACTTC	CASSEVGQGTEQYF
TRBV18	TRBJ2-7	.	.	TGTGCCAGCTCACCACCGTCCGTGTCCTACGAGCAGTACTTC	CASSPPSVSYEQYF
TRBV5-4	TRBJ2-1	.	.	TGTGCCAGCAGCGCGACGACAGGTGGTGAGCAGTTCTTC	CASSATTGGEQFF
TRBV7-9	TRBJ2-1	.	TRBD1	TGTGCCAGCAGCTTTCAGGGGGCCAATGAGCAGTTCTTC	CASSFQGANEQFF
TRBV9	TRBJ2-5	.	TRBD1	TGTGCCAGCAGCCCCCGACAGGGTACTGGTTTGGAGACCCAGTACTTC	CASSPRQGTGLETQYF
TRBV15	TRBJ2-5	.	.	TGTGCCACCAGCAGAGATTTGCCGGGAGAGCCGGAGACCCAGTACTTC	CATSRDLPGEPETQYF
TRBV7-2	TRBJ2-5	once	.	TGTGCCAGCAGCCCGAGACTAGTATCAGAGACCCAGTACTTC	CASSPRLVSETQYF
TRBV13	TRBJ2-1	once	TRBD2	TGTGCCAGCAGCTTAGCAGGGACTAGCGGGACCAATGAGCAGTTCTTC	CASSLAGTSGTNEQFF
TRBV7-9	TRBJ2-4	.	.	TGTGCCAGCAGCTTAGGCGGTTCGGGAGTTACCAAAAACATTCAGTACTTC	CASSLGGSGVTKNIQYF
TRBV5-1	TRBJ1-2	once	.	TGCGCCAGCAGCCCGGGACTGGGAACCTATGGCTACACCTTC	CASSPGLGTYGYTF
TRBV5-4	TRBJ2-2	once	TRBD2	TGTGCCAGCAGCTTGGCCCCGAGCGGGAGGCACACCGGGGAGCTGTTTTTT	CASSLAPSGRHTGELFF
TRBV30	TRBJ1-3	.	.	TGTGCCTGGGCCCCCCCAGGGCTCTCTGGAAACACCATATATTTT	CAWAPPGLSGNTIYF
TRBV5-1	TRBJ2-1	.	TRBD2	TGCGCCAGCAGCTGGGGAGGGACCCCGAGGAATGAGCAGTTCTTC	CASSWGGTPRNEQFF
TRBV11-2	TRBJ1-1	.	.	TGTGCCAGCAGCTTAGACGGGTACACTGAAGCTTTCTTT	CASSLDGYTEAFF
TRBV15	TRBJ1-2	.	TRBD1	TGTGCCACCAGCAGAGACAGGGGGCGCGATGGCTACACCTTC	CATSRDRGRDGYTF
TRBV25-1	TRBJ2-7	.	TRBD1	TGTGCCAGCAGTGAATCGAAACCGGGACAGGGGGGCCACGAGCAGTACTTC	CASSESKPGQGGHEQYF
TRBV4-3	TRBJ2-5	.	TRBD2	TGCGCCAGCAGCCAAGGTACAGCGGGAGCGATGGGGACCCAGTACTTC	CASSQGTAGAMGTQYF
TRBV5-5	TRBJ1-1	.	TRBD1	TGTGCCAGCAGCTTGGTCCAGGGGGCGACCACTGAAGCTTTCTTT	CASSLVQGATTEAFF
TRBV30	TRBJ1-5	.	.	TGTGCCTGGAGCGCGGGATTTCAGCCCCAGCATTTT	CAWSAGFQPQHF
TRBV18	TRBJ2-1	.	TRBD1	TGTGCCAGCTCACCGGGACAGGATTACAATGAGCAGTTCTTC	CASSPGQDYNEQFF
TRBV3-1/TRBV3-2	TRBJ2-7	.	TRBD1	TGTGCCAGCAGCCGACCGGGACAGGGGCCCTACGAGCAGTACTTC	CASSRPGQGPYEQYF
TRBV5-5	TRBJ2-3	.	.	TGTGCCAGCAGCGGGGGGGGCAAGAGCACAGATACGCAGTATTTT	CASSGGGKSTDTQYF
TRBV4-1	TRBJ2-7	.	TRBD2	TGCGCCAGCAGCCAAACTACTAGCGGGCTCTCCTACGAGCAGTACTTC	CASSQTTSGLSYEQYF
TRBV5-4	TRBJ2-7	.	.	TGTGCCAGCAGCTCATTGACAAGCAGCTCCTACGAGCAGTACTTC	CASSSLTSSSYEQYF
TRBV7-2	TRBJ2-7	.	.	TGTGCCAGCAGCTCCTACAGGGTATACGAGCAGTACTTC	CASSSYRVYEQYF
TRBV7-2	TRBJ2-1	.	TRBD1	TGTGCCAGCAGCTCCCGACAGGGGGCGAATGAGCAGTTCTTC	CASSSRQGANEQFF
TRBV6-5	TRBJ2-7	once	.	TGTGCCAGCAGTTACTCGCCCACCCGGAGTTCCTACGAGCAGTACTTC	CASSYSPTRSSYEQYF
TRBV5-1	TRBJ1-2	.	TRBD1	TGCGCCAGCAGCTTGGCCTCCGGGACAGGGGTTGGCTACACCTTC	CASSLASGTGVGYTF
TRBV5-4	TRBJ2-7	.	TRBD2	TGTGCCAGCAGCCAAGGACTAGCGGCCCCCGCCGAGCAGTACTTC	CASSQGLAAPAEQYF
TRBV11-2	TRBJ1-4	.	.	TGTGCCAGCAGCTTAGATCTAGGAATGAATGAAAAACTGTTTTTT	CASSLDLGMNEKLFF
TRBV14	TRBJ2-5	few	TRBD2	TGTGCCAGCAGCCAAAGATGGGGACTAGCGGGGGGAGAGACCCAGTACTTC	CASSQRWGLAGGETQYF
TRBV3-1/TRBV3-2	TRBJ1-1	.	.	TGTGCCAGCAGCCCCCACGGCAGGGCGGTGAACACTGAAGCTTTCTTT	CASSPHGRAVNTEAFF
TRBV2	TRBJ1-4	few	.	TGTGCCAGCAGTCCGAAATCAGGGCCAACTAATGAAAAACTGTTTTTT	CASSPKSGPTNEKLFF
TRBV7-2	TRBJ1-5	.	TRBD1	TGTGCCAGCAGTCGAACCCCGCCGGCACAGGGGGCCGGTCAGCCCCAGCATTTT	CASSRTPPAQGAGQPQHF
TRBV5-4	TRBJ2-5	.	TRBD1	TGTGCCAGCAGCACAGGGGGCCAAGAGACCCAGTACTTC	CASSTGGQETQYF
TRBV5-1	TRBJ2-5	.	TRBD2	TGCGCCAGCAGCGCCGGACTAGCGGGGGGACAAGAGACCCAGTACTTC	CASSAGLAGGQETQYF
TRBV5-4	TRBJ2-7	once	TRBD1	TGTGCCAGCAGCCGCGGACAGGGGAACTACGAGCAGTACTTC	CASSRGQGNYEQYF
TRBV6-1	TRBJ1-5	.	TRBD1	TGTGCCAGCAGTGCCCCCCCGGGACAGGGTAGCAATCAGCCCCAGCATTTT	CASSAPPGQGSNQPQHF